The next 21 T cell receptor beta chains were all read from a single sample in a study of response to subunit inactivated influenza vaccine. TCRdb independently ran MiXCR on the RT-PCR reads; one entry per CDR3 protein. The sample carries 700,000 to 800,000 distinct CDR3 sequences, about 18% recorded once. The sequenced sample was PBMCs from blood, obtained more than 4 days after vaccination. The receptors here all came from a man in his forties or fifties who received an inactivated influenza vaccine.

V is TRBV11-2 and J is TRBJ2-4; D is unclear. This CDR3 contains 13 residues. Germline assignment: CDR1 SGHAT and CDR2 FQNNGV. V was pared by 5 bases and J by 8 bases, with 13 bases between. The CDR3 DNA sequence: TGTGCCAGCAGCCTAGGGCAGGAAGACATTCAGTACTTC. Translating it yields CASSLGQEDIQYF.

The chain links TRBV7-8 to TRBJ1-3, with D unresolved. Germline V lookup: CDR1 SGHVS, CDR2 FQNEAQ. The CDR3 length is 16 residues. The germline V and J ends were trimmed by 1 base and 3 bases, with 13 bases remaining between them. CDR3 nucleotides: TGTGCCAGCAGCTTAGGATTGAGTGACCGTGGAAACACCATATATTTT. It specifies CASSLGLSDRGNTIYF. Combining the CDR3 with reference TRBV7-8 and TRBJ1-3 gives the whole variable domain GAGVSQSPRYKVAKRGQDVALRCDPISGHVSLFWYQQALGQGPEFLTYFQNEAQLDKSGLPSDRFFAERPEGSVSTLKIQRTQQEDSAVYLCASSLGLSDRGNTIYFGEGSWLTVV.

The chain links TRBV20-1 to TRBJ2-5, with D possibly matching TRBD2 (6 bases). V was trimmed by 0 bases and J by 0 bases, leaving 11 bases between them. CDR3 length equals 15 residues. Germline CDR1 and CDR2: DFQATT and SNEGSKA (reference sequence). The CDR3: CSARDLGRYQETQYF. In DNA form, the CDR3 reads TGCAGTGCTAGAGATTTGGGGAGGTACCAAGAGACCCAGTACTTC.

This clonotype was counted a few times. V is TRBV11-2 and J is TRBJ2-6, with no clear D. Germline V gives CDR1 SGHAT, CDR2 FQNNGV. The CDR3 is 20 residues long. V was clipped by 2 bases and J by 0 bases, with 20 bases between them. As DNA, the CDR3 is TGTGCCAGCAGCTTAAGACCCTTTGTGGGTAGACGCTCTGGGGCCAACGTCCTGACTTTC. It specifies CASSLRPFVGRRSGANVLTF.

In this sample, this clonotype turned up a few times. The chain carries TRBV7-2 and TRBJ2-7; 8 bases line up with TRBD2. This CDR3 is built from 15 residues. Germline values: CDR1 SGHTA, CDR2 FQGNSA. V was pared by 3 bases and J by 4 bases, with 8 bases of the junction left unmatched. The CDR3 bases are TGTGCCAGCAGCTTTGGTAATAGCGGGACTTACGAGCAGTACTTC. This codes for CASSFGNSGTYEQYF.

This clonotype has only a few counts. The rearrangement links TRBV20-1 to TRBJ2-3; no firm D call. The CDR3 loop spans 13 amino acids. V shed 4 bases and J shed 2 bases, with 10 bases lying between them. Per germline, CDR1 DFQATT and CDR2 SNEGSKA (reference sequence). The CDR3 here is CSATRDHTDTQYF. The CDR3 DNA reads as TGCAGTGCTACTCGCGACCACACAGATACGCAGTATTTT.

The V call is TRBV2, the J call TRBJ2-2; tentatively, D is TRBD2 (6 bases). Germline CDR1 reads SNHLY; CDR2 reads FYNNEI. The CDR3 covers 14 residues. V lost 3 bases to trimming and J lost 4 bases, with 9 bases between them. CDR3: CASSDGGGTGELFF. The CDR3 DNA is TGTGCCAGCAGTGATGGGGGAGGCACCGGGGAGCTGTTTTTT.

V gene TRBV7-8 combines with J gene TRBJ2-1; D is undetermined. Deletions cut 5 bases from V and 8 bases from J, with 16 bases between. The CDR3 sequence is 14 residues long. Germline assignment: CDR1 SGHVS and CDR2 FQNEAQ. In DNA form, the CDR3 reads TGTGCCAGCAGCCCCGGGTTAGCCGGCTATGAGCAGTTCTTC. Residues: CASSPGLAGYEQFF.

The chain recombines TRBV4-3 with TRBJ2-3; weak D call: TRBD2 (5 bases). The CDR3 is 13 residues long. Germline values: CDR1 LGHNA, CDR2 YSLEER. The ends were cut back, 1 base at V and 14 bases at J, with 16 bases in the middle. The CDR3 DNA follows: TGCGCCAGCAGCCAAGTCTTGGGCAGAGGGATGTATTTT. Translation gives CASSQVLGRGMYF.

The sample holds many counts of this clonotype. The J gene is TRBJ2-1, the V gene TRBV12-3 or TRBV12-4, with 11 bases fitting TRBD2. This CDR3 region has 14 residues. With V trimmed by 5 bases and J by 7 bases, 4 bases remained unmatched. CDR3 sequence: CASSPGLAANEQFF. The CDR3 region has the DNA TGTGCCAGCAGTCCGGGACTAGCGGCTAATGAGCAGTTCTTC.

This clonotype came up a few times. This chain connects TRBV28 to TRBJ2-7, with D possibly matching TRBD1 (7 bases). The CDR3 spans 14 residues. The V and J ends lost 7 bases and 2 bases respectively, with 15 bases between them. The V gene's germline CDR1 is MDHEN and CDR2 SYDVKM. The DNA for the CDR3 is TGTGCCAGCACCCGGGGGACAGCCACCTACGAGCAGTACTTC. Its protein product is CASTRGTATYEQYF.

This clonotype was detected only a few times. The chain is built from TRBV4-3 and TRBJ2-7; 10 positions match TRBD1. After removal of 2 bases from V and 1 base from J, the junction contained 2 bases not matched to a gene. Germline CDR1 is LGHNA and CDR2 is YSLEER. This CDR3 spans 15 amino acids. The CDR3 loop reads CASSQLGQGSYEQYF. The CDR3 DNA follows: TGCGCCAGCAGCCAATTGGGACAGGGGTCCTACGAGCAGTACTTC.

The chain uses TRBV6-5 and TRBJ1-3; D is ambiguous. V lost 0 bases to trimming and J lost 2 bases, with 8 bases between them. The CDR3 has 15 residues. The V gene's germline CDR1 is MNHEY and CDR2 SVGAGI. In nucleotides, the CDR3 is TGTGCCAGCAGTTACTCTGGGGAACCTGGAAACACCATATATTTT. Translating it yields CASSYSGEPGNTIYF.

This clonotype has only a few counts. The genes are TRBV29-1 and TRBJ2-3, with D possibly matching TRBD1 (6 bases). Germline values: CDR1 SQVTM, CDR2 ANQGSEA. V shed 4 bases and J shed 8 bases, with 13 bases lying between them. The CDR3 totals 12 residues. This CDR3 is CSVGAGVGTQYF. The CDR3 region has the DNA TGCAGCGTTGGGGCAGGGGTCGGTACGCAGTATTTT.

This clonotype was counted many times. The chain combines TRBV10-2 with TRBJ1-3; tentative D call: TRBD1 (6 bases). Germline V lookup: CDR1 WSHSY, CDR2 SAAADI. V was clipped by 8 bases and J by 3 bases, with 23 bases between them. The CDR3 extends over 17 amino acids. The CDR3 loop reads CASGTGAVAPRGNTIYF. The CDR3 nucleotides read TGCGCCAGCGGGACGGGGGCAGTTGCTCCTCGTGGAAACACCATATATTTT.

This sequence joins TRBV5-5 and TRBJ1-2, with a possible D match to TRBD1 (5 bases). The CDR3 sequence is 14 residues long. The V and J ends lost 4 bases and 2 bases respectively, with 12 bases between them. The germline V gene has CDR1 SGHKS and CDR2 YYEKEE (reference sequence). The CDR3 here is CASSPLQGNYGYTF. In DNA, the CDR3 is TGTGCCAGCAGCCCTCTCCAGGGCAACTATGGCTACACCTTC.

J is TRBJ1-4 and V is TRBV18; possibly TRBD1 for D (5 bases). Trimming stripped 1 base from V and 7 bases from J, with 13 bases between. This CDR3 comprises 15 residues. Germline assignment: CDR1 KGHSH and CDR2 LQKENI. Here the CDR3 reads CASSPQRDGSEKLFF. The CDR3 DNA is TGTGCCAGCTCACCACAACGGGACGGGAGTGAAAAACTGTTTTTT.

This clonotype was seen only a few times. V and J are TRBV7-8 and TRBJ2-1; a possible D gene is TRBD1 (6 bases). In germline, CDR1 is SGHVS, CDR2 FQNEAQ. V was trimmed by 2 bases and J by 4 bases, leaving 12 bases between them. This CDR3 is built from 15 residues. This chain's CDR3 is CASSLSGTPYNEQFF. The CDR3 DNA sequence: TGTGCCAGCAGCTTATCCGGGACACCTTACAATGAGCAGTTCTTC.

This chain connects TRBV7-2 to TRBJ1-2; 7 bases line up with TRBD1. Unmatched junction bases numbered 12, after V lost 0 bases and J lost 5 bases. The CDR3 contains 17 residues. The germline V gene has CDR1 SGHTA and CDR2 FQGNSA. The CDR3 loop is CASSLAPPGQTRYGYTF. CDR3 in DNA: TGTGCCAGCAGCTTAGCACCGCCGGGACAGACGAGATATGGCTACACCTTC.

The table lists this clonotype with a few counts. The rearrangement joins TRBV6-5 to TRBJ2-7, with 7 bases identical to TRBD1. Germline values: CDR1 MNHEY, CDR2 SVGAGI. This CDR3 comprises 14 residues. V was pared by 0 bases and J by 3 bases, with 2 bases of the junction left unmatched. CDR3 coding DNA: TGTGCCAGCAGTTACTCATGGGACAGCTACGAGCAGTACTTC. Its protein is CASSYSWDSYEQYF.

This clonotype showed up just a few times. The CDR3 loop reads CATSDSGALGGYTF. CDR3 DNA: TGTGCCACCAGTGATTCCGGAGCCTTAGGCGGCTACACCTTC. The chain employs TRBV24-1 and TRBJ1-2, with unresolved D. V lost 2 bases to trimming and J lost 8 bases, with 14 bases between them. This CDR3 is built from 14 residues. CDR1 KGHDR and CDR2 SFDVKD come from the germline V gene.